The 12 T cell receptor beta chains reported below all come from one sample, sequenced in a study of response to subunit inactivated influenza vaccine. TCRdb passed the RT-PCR reads through MiXCR, listing each CDR3 protein once. The data hold about 540,000 distinct CDR3 sequences, with around 25% observed a single time. Another study also made use of these data, one on T cells expressing NK-cell markers. That work states: 5'RACE template switching built TCR beta cDNA with unique molecular identifiers.

The source material was CD4+ T cells sorted from PBMCs, sampled 11 to 12 days after vaccination. The receptors come from a man aged 50-60 years who received an inactivated influenza vaccine.

In its sample, this clonotype was seen a few times. This sequence joins TRBV6-5 and TRBJ2-5; possibly TRBD1 for D (6 bases). Trimming left V 0 bases short and J 0 bases short, with 8 bases between. Germline V gives CDR1 MNHEY, CDR2 SVGAGI. The CDR3 extends over 15 amino acids. CDR3 residues: CASSYSGTNQETQYF. The CDR3 bases are TGTGCCAGCAGTTACTCCGGGACAAACCAAGAGACCCAGTACTTC.

The rearrangement links TRBV6-5 to TRBJ2-3; no clear D gene. The length of the CDR3 is 14 residues. Germline CDR1 reads MNHEY; CDR2 reads SVGAGI. The V end was cut by 2 bases, the J end by 5 bases, with 11 bases between. The CDR3 region is CASSYSRIGDTQYF. As DNA, the CDR3 is TGTGCCAGCAGTTACAGCAGGATCGGAGATACGCAGTATTTT.

This clonotype has a handful of counts. The chain employs TRBV4-3 and TRBJ2-1; D possibly corresponds to TRBD1 (6 bases). Per the germline V gene, CDR1 is LGHNA and CDR2 is YSLEER. The CDR3 extends over 16 amino acids. V was cut by 0 bases and J by 2 bases, with 11 bases left in between. Written as DNA, the CDR3 is TGCGCCAGCAGCCAAGATCAGGGGTCCACCTACAATGAGCAGTTCTTC. Translation: CASSQDQGSTYNEQFF.

The chain couples TRBV7-2 to TRBJ2-4, with D perhaps TRBD1 or TRBD2 (5 bases each). Germline V CDR1 and CDR2: SGHTA, FQGNSA. The CDR3 has 16 residues. V was shortened by 1 base and J by 10 bases, with 20 bases between the two germline ends. DNA for the CDR3: TGTGCCAGCAGCTTAGGGACGGGACGCCTTGCCGGGATTCAGTACTTC. Translated, it gives CASSLGTGRLAGIQYF.

This clonotype was observed a handful of times. This chain joins TRBV20-1 and TRBJ2-3, with D perhaps matching TRBD1 or TRBD2 (5 bases each). The V and J ends lost 4 bases and 0 bases respectively, with 8 bases between them. Germline CDR1 DFQATT, CDR2 SNEGSKA (reference sequence). The CDR3 is 13 amino acids. CDR3 DNA: TGCAGTGCTAACCGGGACAGCACAGATACGCAGTATTTT. The encoded protein is CSANRDSTDTQYF.

The chain is built from TRBV7-4 and TRBJ2-7; the D is unclear. V was shortened by 5 bases and J by 3 bases, with 8 bases between the two germline ends. Germline V gives CDR1 SGHVT, CDR2 SQSDAQ. The CDR3 totals 12 residues. CDR3 in DNA: TGTGCCAGCAGCGCAGTCTACTACGAGCAGTACTTC. It yields the protein CASSAVYYEQYF.

This clonotype has just a few counts. The chain joins TRBV12-3 or TRBV12-4 to TRBJ1-6, with D unclear. Between the trimmed V and J ends, which lost 6 bases and 9 bases, there was a span of 15 bases. The CDR3 loop spans 14 amino acids. The CDR3: CASREGPSGSPLHF. CDR3 DNA: TGTGCCAGCAGAGAGGGCCCATCGGGTTCACCCCTCCACTTT.

CDR3 in amino acids: CASSLVSGAGNTIYF. The CDR3 DNA reads TGTGCCAGCAGCTTAGTGTCAGGGGCTGGAAACACCATATATTTT. The chain employs TRBV7-2 and TRBJ1-3, with D perhaps matching TRBD1 (6 bases). V lost 1 base, J lost 2 bases, and 9 bases lay in between. The CDR3 is 15 residues long. The germline V gene encodes CDR1 SGHTA and CDR2 FQGNSA.

Ten or more counts support this clonotype. The chain has TRBV12-3 or TRBV12-4 and TRBJ1-3; possibly TRBD1 for D (5 bases). The ends were cut back, 5 bases at V and 0 bases at J, with 11 bases in the middle. CDR3 length: 15 amino acids. CDR3 nucleotide sequence: TGTGCCAGCAGTCTCAGGGCAGGCTCTGGAAACACCATATATTTT. It yields the protein CASSLRAGSGNTIYF.

The chain couples TRBV5-1 to TRBJ2-1, with D maybe TRBD2 (5 bases). Per the germline V gene, CDR1 is SGHRS and CDR2 is YFSETQ. The germline V and J ends were trimmed by 8 bases and 0 bases, with 9 bases remaining between them. This CDR3 contains 13 residues. The CDR3: CARPRVSYNEQFF. The CDR3 region has the DNA TGCGCCAGGCCGAGGGTCTCCTACAATGAGCAGTTCTTC.

This clonotype appeared a few times. The chain uses TRBV4-2 and TRBJ2-1; 7 positions agree with TRBD2. The germline CDR1 and CDR2 sequences are LGHNA and YNFKEQ. Trimming cost V 5 bases and J 4 bases; bases outside gene matches: 11. The CDR3 runs 16 residues. CDR3 residues: CASSRRLAELYNEQFF. The CDR3 region has the DNA TGTGCCAGCAGCAGGCGCCTAGCGGAGTTATACAATGAGCAGTTCTTC.

This clonotype showed up just once. J is TRBJ2-5 and V is TRBV6-5; TRBD2 agrees at 7 bases. This CDR3 has 14 residues. Germline CDR1 and CDR2: MNHEY and SVGAGI. Losses at the gene ends were 0 bases for V and 4 bases for J; bases not matched to a gene: 2. The CDR3 DNA reads TGTGCCAGCAGTTACTCAAGGGAGGGAGAGACCCAGTACTTC. It encodes CASSYSREGETQYF.